The sequence of this T cell receptor beta chain was determined in a study of PD-L1 blockade in urothelial cancer. Study information: At 3 weeks after treatment start (second dose) and again at 6 weeks, blood was analyzed. T cells were recovered from blood samples at a median of 141,255.

Repertoires were generated with immunoSEQ multiplex PCR, while TCRdb's copy carries only in-frame clones and drops some. The sample yields tens of thousands of clones, about nine tenths seen once. The sample's time point: peripheral blood 6 weeks after treatment start. From germline, CDR1 is KGHSH and CDR2 LQKENI. Trimming removed 2 bases at V and 7 bases at J, with 11 bases between. The CDR3 spans 13 residues. This chain joins TRBV18 and TRBJ1-1; D gene uncertain. The origin of this receptor is a man in his 60s with urothelial cancer. The source material was PBMCs, sampled around atezolizumab (anti-PD-L1) treatment. The CDR3, as DNA: TGTGCCAGCTCACCAAACCCCGAGGGTGAAGCTTTCTTT. Translating gives CASSPNPEGEAFF.